This TCR beta chain comes out of a study of PD-L1 blockade in urothelial cancer. Turning to the study itself: About 90% of the 29 patients were men whose urothelial cancer was bladder-origin. Overall study results and limits: Tumor-associated blood clones were expanded more by durable-benefit patients at 3 weeks.

TCRdb's copy holds only in-frame clones and misses some; the assay was immunoSEQ multiplex PCR. The table shows more than 30,000 clones, with around 84% occurring only once. Trimming removed 6 bases at V and 3 bases at J, with 12 bases between. The CDR3 length is 14 residues. Germline CDR1 is MNHGY and CDR2 is SVAAGI. To note about this clone: Its antigen is undetermined.

The sample was PBMCs, taken around atezolizumab (anti-PD-L1) treatment. The clonotype originates from a man in his sixties with urothelial cancer. The chain joins TRBV6-9 to TRBJ1-5; TRBD1 is a possible D gene (5 bases). The CDR3 loop is CASRPDRYNQPQHF. The CDR3, as DNA: TGTGCCAGCAGACCCGACAGATACAATCAGCCCCAGCATTTT.